This TCR beta chain is from a study of blood T cell repertoires in COVID-19. Germline V gene lookup returns CDR1 SQVTM and CDR2 ANQGSEA. This CDR3 contains 12 residues. With 5 bases removed from V and 4 bases from J, the gap between germline ends came to 11 bases. Using immunoSEQ multiplex PCR, the repertoire was profiled, and TCRdb retains in-frame clones only, with some absent. The sample holds more than 200,000 clones; 75% to 85% are singletons and the top ten take approximately 1.3%. This receptor was obtained from a woman in her forties who had recovered from COVID-19. The chain recombines TRBV29-1 with TRBJ2-5; possibly TRBD2 for D (7 bases). The sequenced sample consisted of peripheral blood. CDR3 sequence (DNA): TGCAGCGTTTCGGGGGGCCCAGAGACCCAGTACTTC. Its protein product is CSVSGGPETQYF.